The T cell receptor beta chain under discussion was sequenced for a study of cytomegalovirus exposure and HLA in healthy donors. PCR was performed using 60 Vbeta and 13 Jbeta primers. Profiled with immunoSEQ multiplex PCR; TCRdb holds only in-frame clones, not every one. In the table there are 120,000 to 150,000 clones, around 65% of which are singletons. CDR1 SQVTM and CDR2 ANQGSEA come from the germline V gene. Germline trimming cut 7 bases from V and 8 bases from J; bases unmatched to any gene: 6. The CDR3 is made up of 13 amino acids. The receptor was isolated from an older woman in good health and CMV-seronegative. Sequencing was performed on PBMCs. The chain has TRBV29-1 and TRBJ2-2; 11 positions agree with TRBD1. The CDR3 region has the DNA TGCAGCGCCGGACAGGGGGCGGATGGGGAGCTGTTTTTT. It encodes CSAGQGADGELFF.